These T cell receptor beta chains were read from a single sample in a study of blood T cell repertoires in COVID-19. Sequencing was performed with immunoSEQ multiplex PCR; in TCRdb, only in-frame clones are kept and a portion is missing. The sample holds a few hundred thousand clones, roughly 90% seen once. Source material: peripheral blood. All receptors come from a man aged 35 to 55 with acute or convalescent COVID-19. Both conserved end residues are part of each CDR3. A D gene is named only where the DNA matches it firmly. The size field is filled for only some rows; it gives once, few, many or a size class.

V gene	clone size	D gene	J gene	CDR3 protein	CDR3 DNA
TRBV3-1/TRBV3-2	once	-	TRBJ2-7	CASSQDPRTTYEQYF	TGTGCCAGCAGCCAAGACCCCCGGACTACCTACGAGCAGTACTTC
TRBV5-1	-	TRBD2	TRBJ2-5	CASSFPTSGRSHQETQYF	TGCGCCAGCAGCTTTCCGACTAGCGGGAGGTCTCACCAAGAGACCCAGTACTTC
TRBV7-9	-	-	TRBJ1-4	CASSSFLGGTNEKLFF	TGTGCCAGCAGCTCCTTTTTAGGCGGGACTAATGAAAAACTGTTTTTT
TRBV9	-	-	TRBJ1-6	CASSLEGGGSYNSPLHF	TGTGCCAGCAGCCTAGAGGGGGGGGGCTCCTATAATTCACCCCTCCACTTT
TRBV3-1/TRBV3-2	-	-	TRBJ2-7	CASSTRFGQGYEQYF	TGTGCCAGCAGCACACGTTTTGGGCAGGGTTACGAGCAGTACTTC
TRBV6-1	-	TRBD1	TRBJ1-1	CASSDYRQGAWTEAFF	TGTGCCAGCAGTGACTACCGACAGGGGGCTTGGACTGAAGCTTTCTTT
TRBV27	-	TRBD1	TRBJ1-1	CASSLSWRDSEAFF	TGTGCCAGCAGTTTATCTTGGAGGGACAGTGAAGCTTTCTTT
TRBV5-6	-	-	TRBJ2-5	CASSFRDDRYQETQYF	TGTGCCAGCAGCTTTAGGGACGACAGGTACCAAGAGACCCAGTACTTC
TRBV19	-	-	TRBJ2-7	CASSLGQGSYEQYF	TGTGCCAGTAGTCTCGGGCAGGGCTCCTACGAGCAGTACTTC
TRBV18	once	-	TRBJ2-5	CASSPPLQETQYF	TGTGCCAGCTCACCACCCCTACAAGAGACCCAGTACTTC
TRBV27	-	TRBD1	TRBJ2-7	CASSLTFRTGSAYEQYF	TGTGCCAGCAGTTTAACCTTCCGGACAGGGTCCGCCTACGAGCAGTACTTC
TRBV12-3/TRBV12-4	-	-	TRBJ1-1	CASSFSVNTEAFF	TGTGCCAGCAGTTTCTCGGTGAACACTGAAGCTTTCTTT
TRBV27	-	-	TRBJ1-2	CASSLSFAGYGYTF	TGTGCCAGCAGTTTATCGTTCGCGGGATATGGCTACACCTTC
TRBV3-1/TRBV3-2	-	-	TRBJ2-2	CASRAAGGTGELFF	TGTGCCAGCAGGGCGGCAGGGGGGACCGGGGAGCTGTTTTTT
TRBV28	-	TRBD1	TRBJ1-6	CASPRQGAGNSPLHF	TGTGCCAGCCCCCGACAGGGGGCGGGAAATTCACCCCTCCACTTT
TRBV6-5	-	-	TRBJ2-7	CASSAFPGVHEQYF	TGTGCCAGCAGCGCATTTCCAGGGGTACACGAGCAGTACTTC
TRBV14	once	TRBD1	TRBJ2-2	CASSQETGLNTGELFF	TGTGCCAGCAGCCAGGAGACAGGGCTGAACACCGGGGAGCTGTTTTTT
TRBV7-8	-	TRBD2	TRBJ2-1	CASGTSGGLSEQFF	TGTGCCTCTGGGACTAGCGGGGGGCTCAGTGAGCAGTTCTTC
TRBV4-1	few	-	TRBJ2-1	CASSHLGQTSYNEQFF	TGCGCCAGCAGCCACCTCGGACAGACCTCCTACAATGAGCAGTTCTTC
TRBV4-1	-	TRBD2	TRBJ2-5	CASSQEAQGLGETQYF	TGCGCCAGCAGCCAAGAGGCCCAGGGACTAGGGGAGACCCAGTACTTC
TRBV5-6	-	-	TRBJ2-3	CASIGYGSTDTQYF	TGTGCCAGCATCGGGTATGGTAGCACAGATACGCAGTATTTT
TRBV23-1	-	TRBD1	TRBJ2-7	CASSRFLWDSQISPLLCEQYF	TGCGCCAGCAGTCGTTTTTTATGGGACAGCCAAATTTCACCTCTACTTTGCGAGCAGTACTTC